This TCR beta chain was documented in a study of blood T cell repertoires in COVID-19. Study overall: Nucleic acid was either cDNA or gDNA, and it came from T cells, B-cell-depleted T cells, or PBMCs.

Original processing methods: Estimated nucleated cell counts came from reference gene primer amplification. Assay: immunoSEQ multiplex PCR; the TCRdb copy retains only in-frame clones and omits some. V and J calls and clone size are given by that table; D and trimming were obtained from the DNA. Among about 180,000 clones listed, roughly 84% were seen once. The germline gives CDR1 SGHVS, CDR2 FNYEAQ. J was trimmed by 0 bases and V by 5 bases; bases with no gene match: 1. The CDR3 length is 15 residues. The V gene is TRBV7-6, the J gene TRBJ2-1; 10 positions match TRBD2. This TCR derives from a woman in her forties with COVID-19, enrolled during active disease. The sequencing sample was made of peripheral blood. CDR3 sequence reads: CASSASGSSYNEQFF. The CDR3 bases are TGTGCCAGCAGCGCTAGCGGGAGCTCCTACAATGAGCAGTTCTTC.